This entry lists 10 T cell receptor beta chains sequenced from one sample in a study of T cells in Graves' hyperthyroidism and ophthalmopathy. The TCR beta CDR3 regions underwent amplification using RNA transcripts as the source. The HTBI primer set drove a first-round RT-PCR of the TCR CDR3. TCRdb re-analysed the multiplex PCR reads in MiXCR, keeping a single row per CDR3 protein. The profile shows about 350,000 distinct CDR3 sequences, 12% to 15% of them singletons. Sequencing input: blood. These receptors all come from a woman between 55 and 75 years old with Graves' ophthalmopathy.

Ten or more counts support this clonotype. The chain employs TRBV11-2 and TRBJ1-2, with 8 bases matching TRBD1. The CDR3 covers 13 residues. Germline V gives CDR1 SGHAT, CDR2 FQNNGV. Trimming removed 6 bases from V and 7 bases from J; junction bases left unmatched: 7. CDR3 sequence reads: CASSSYDRGGYTF. The CDR3 nucleotides are TGTGCCAGCAGTTCCTATGACAGGGGTGGCTACACCTTC. Drawing the rest from reference TRBV11-2 and TRBJ1-2, the complete variable domain is EAGVAQSPRYKIIEKRQSVAFWCNPISGHATLYWYQQILGQGPKLLIQFQNNGVVDDSQLPKDRFSAERLKGVDSTLKIQPAKLEDSAVYLCASSSYDRGGYTFGSGTRLTVV.

The rearrangement links TRBV20-1 to TRBJ2-7; 12 nucleotides match TRBD1. There are 16 residues in the CDR3. Germline lookup yields CDR1 DFQATT and CDR2 SNEGSKA (reference sequence). Trimming took 3 bases from V and 2 from J; bases not matched to a gene: 8. CDR3 coding DNA: TGCAGTGCTAGGCGGGACAGGGGGCCAAGAACCTACGAGCAGTACTTC. Its protein product is CSARRDRGPRTYEQYF.

This clonotype was detected many times. The chain couples TRBV7-2 to TRBJ2-1; no firm D call. Germline CDR1 reads SGHTA; CDR2 reads FQGNSA. The CDR3 is 12 amino acids. V lost 6 bases to trimming and J lost 10 bases, with 13 bases between them. The CDR3 spells CASRTTALEQFF. In DNA form, the CDR3 reads TGTGCCAGCAGGACGACTGCCTTGGAGCAGTTCTTC.

This clonotype was seen ten or more times. V usage is TRBV6-1 and J usage is TRBJ2-3, with 7 bases identical to TRBD2. The ends lost 5 bases at V and 1 base at J; junction bases unmatched: 9. Germline values: CDR1 MNHNS, CDR2 SASEGT. This CDR3 region has 16 residues. The CDR3 loop reads CASSFDLSGGTDTQYF. The CDR3 DNA sequence: TGTGCCAGCAGTTTCGACTTGAGCGGGGGCACAGATACGCAGTATTTT.

This clonotype was detected ten times or more. The chain joins TRBV7-3 to TRBJ2-7, with 13 bases that match TRBD2. The V segment lost 5 bases and the J segment 6 bases; nucleotides outside the gene matches: 4. The length of the CDR3 is 14 residues. Germline-derived CDR1 and CDR2 are SGHTA and FQGTGA. DNA of the CDR3: TGTGCCAGCAGCCCCGGGACTAGCGGGACCGAGCAGTACTTC. This codes for CASSPGTSGTEQYF.

This clonotype came up many times. The J gene is TRBJ1-1, the V gene TRBV9; 10 nucleotides line up with TRBD1. CDR1 SGDLS and CDR2 YYNGEE come from the germline V gene. The CDR3 extends over 18 amino acids. The V segment lost 3 bases and the J segment 5 bases; nucleotides outside the gene matches: 16. The CDR3 nucleotides read TGTGCCAGCAGCGCCCTCCCGACAGGGGGCTCCCAGAGAACTGAAGCTTTCTTT. Translation gives CASSALPTGGSQRTEAFF. Supplemented by reference TRBV9 and TRBJ1-1, the full variable domain reads DSGVTQTPKHLITATGQRVTLRCSPRSGDLSVYWYQQSLDQGLQFLIQYYNGEERAKGNILERFSAQQFPDLHSELNLSSLELGDSALYFCASSALPTGGSQRTEAFFGQGTRLTVV.

This clonotype was counted ten times or more. The CDR3 DNA sequence: TGTGCCAGCAGCCAAGGGCCTGAAGCTTTCTTT. Its translation is CASSQGPEAFF. This chain joins TRBV3-1 and TRBJ1-1; D gene uncertain. V gave up 1 base and J gave up 6 bases, with 3 bases separating them. CDR1 is LGHDT, CDR2 YNNKEL, per germline (reference sequence). The CDR3 is made up of 11 amino acids.

Notes on this clonotype: A clone one base away is much larger, so this may be a read error. The chain uses TRBV2 and TRBJ2-1; D is possibly TRBD2 (6 bases). Looked up from germline, CDR1 is SNHLY and CDR2 is FYNNEI. The CDR3 is 14 amino acids. V was clipped by 11 bases and J by 7 bases, with 21 bases between them. The CDR3 protein is CAGTVAVQRNEQFF. CDR3 sequence (DNA): TGTGCCGGCACCGTAGCGGTCCAGAGGAATGAGCAGTTCTTC.

The V call is TRBV7-3, the J call TRBJ2-6, with TRBD1 matching 7 bases. This CDR3 spans 12 amino acids. In germline, CDR1 is SGHTA, CDR2 FQGTGA. The V segment lost 5 bases and the J segment 14 bases; nucleotides outside the gene matches: 6. The CDR3 coding sequence is TGTGCCAGCAGCCGAGGGGACAGAATCCTGACTTTC. Residues: CASSRGDRILTF.

This clonotype was found many times. This chain links TRBV11-1 with TRBJ2-7; 10 bases are a match to TRBD1. J gave up 2 bases and V 6 bases, and 7 bases lay outside the gene matches. The V gene's germline CDR1 is SGHAT and CDR2 FQDESV (reference sequence). The CDR3 runs to 15 residues. The CDR3 DNA sequence: TGTGCCAGCAGTCGAGGGACAGGGGCCGCCTACGAGCAGTACTTC. Its translation is CASSRGTGAAYEQYF.